This passage covers 28 T cell receptor beta chains from one sample sequenced in a study of shared clonotypes between healthy human individuals. Naive CD8 cells, CD45RO-negative and positively selected for CCR7, excluded terminally differentiated effector memory CD45RA+ cells. Generated by immunoSEQ multiplex PCR, the TCRdb table keeps only in-frame clones and is missing some. The repertoire holds around 2.1 million clones, 85% to 95% seen once, with around 1.7% in the top ten. The sequencing input was naive CD8+ T cells from PBMCs. Source of these receptors: a young man in good health. Some clones in this sample may be carry-over from other donors' samples.

This chain connects TRBV18 to TRBJ1-4; TRBD1 is a possible D gene (5 bases). The V end lost 6 bases, the J end lost 5 bases, and 13 bases lay between the germline ends. From germline, CDR1 is KGHSH and CDR2 LQKENI. The CDR3 contains 14 residues. The CDR3 bases are TGTGCCAGCTCGCTTACAGGATACAATGAAAAACTGTTTTTT. It specifies CASSLTGYNEKLFF.

The rearrangement joins TRBV10-2 to TRBJ2-7; a possible D gene is TRBD2 (5 bases). Germline loops: CDR1 WSHSY, CDR2 SAAADI. This CDR3 has 15 amino acids. V was shortened by 0 bases and J by 5 bases, with 14 bases between the two germline ends. The CDR3 DNA sequence: TGCGCCAGCAGTGAGTCCCGCGGGCCCACCGACGAGCAGTACTTC. Protein sequence: CASSESRGPTDEQYF.

The chain has TRBV6-6 and TRBJ1-5; D gene uncertain. The CDR3 spans 13 residues. The germline V gene has CDR1 MNHNY and CDR2 SVGAGI (reference sequence). Trimming stripped 2 bases from V and 7 bases from J, with 9 bases between. The CDR3 reads CASSYGPEQPQHF. Here the CDR3 DNA reads TGTGCCAGCAGTTACGGACCTGAACAGCCCCAGCATTTT.

Comment on this clone: Other DNA sequences in this sample translate to the same CDR3. The chain couples TRBV9 to TRBJ2-1; 11 nucleotides align to TRBD2. The CDR3 is 18 residues long. The J segment lost 0 bases and the V segment lost 0 bases, leaving 5 bases of the junction unmatched. Germline V CDR1 and CDR2: SGDLS, YYNGEE. DNA of the CDR3: TGTGCCAGCAGCGTAGGACTAGCGGGGTCGAGCTCCTACAATGAGCAGTTCTTC. This sequence encodes CASSVGLAGSSSYNEQFF.

This chain connects TRBV5-6 to TRBJ2-6; D is perhaps TRBD2 (6 bases). The CDR3 has 13 amino acids. The V end lost 4 bases, the J end lost 8 bases, and 10 bases lay between the germline ends. Germline V CDR1 and CDR2: SGHDT, YYEEEE. The CDR3 here is CASSPGGTNVLTF. The CDR3 nucleotides read TGTGCCAGCAGCCCCGGGGGTACCAACGTCCTGACTTTC.

A word on this clone: Other nucleotide sequences from this sample produce the same CDR3. The chain is built from TRBV27 and TRBJ2-1; TRBD2 agrees at 9 bases. CDR1 is MNHEY and CDR2 is SMNVEV in the germline V gene (reference sequence). Germline trimming cut 6 bases from V and 4 bases from J; bases unmatched to any gene: 7. This CDR3 comprises 15 residues. Written as DNA, the CDR3 is TGTGCCAGCAGCCCGACTAGCGGAATTTACAATGAGCAGTTCTTC. Encoded protein: CASSPTSGIYNEQFF.

The chain uses TRBV19 and TRBJ1-2; D remains unclear. The CDR3 consists of 14 residues. Trimming pared 1 base from V and 0 bases from J, leaving 6 bases between. Germline V gene data show CDR1 as LNHDA and CDR2 as SQIVND (reference sequence). This CDR3 reads CASSIVGTNYGYTF. In DNA, the CDR3 is TGTGCCAGTAGTATAGTTGGGACTAACTATGGCTACACCTTC. Variable domain in full (rest from reference TRBV19 and TRBJ1-2): DGGITQSPKYLFRKEGQNVTLSCEQNLNHDAMYWYRQDPGQGLRLIYYSQIVNDFQKGDIAEGYSVSREKKESFPLTVTSAQKNPTAFYLCASSIVGTNYGYTFGSGTRLTVV.

V usage is TRBV11-2 and J usage is TRBJ2-1, with a weak D call TRBD2 (7 bases). Germline V lookup: CDR1 SGHAT, CDR2 FQNNGV. The CDR3 extends over 15 amino acids. The V end lost 5 bases, the J end lost 0 bases, and 11 bases lay between the germline ends. DNA of the CDR3: TGTGCCAGCAGCACAGGGACTAACTCCTACAATGAGCAGTTCTTC. Protein: CASSTGTNSYNEQFF.

This clone was seen just once. The CDR3 loop reads CASSVGGREAQYF. The CDR3 nucleotides read TGTGCCAGCAGCGTAGGAGGCAGGGAGGCCCAGTACTTC. The chain couples TRBV9 to TRBJ2-5, with D possibly TRBD2 on 6 matching bases. V was trimmed by 0 bases and J by 9 bases, leaving 12 bases between them. There are 13 residues in the CDR3. Germline V gives CDR1 SGDLS, CDR2 YYNGEE.

The V gene is TRBV4-2, the J gene TRBJ2-7, with TRBD2 identical over 11 bases. The CDR3 is made up of 18 amino acids. Germline V gene lookup returns CDR1 LGHNA and CDR2 YNFKEQ. The J segment lost 3 bases and the V segment lost 0 bases, leaving 10 bases of the junction unmatched. CDR3 bases: TGTGCCAGCAGCCAAGATTGGGGTGTGGGACTAGCGGTCTACGAGCAGTACTTC. Its protein is CASSQDWGVGLAVYEQYF.

CDR3 nucleotide sequence: TGTGCCAGCAGCCAGGACAGGGATTACGAGCAGTACTTC. Its translation is CASSQDRDYEQYF. V usage is TRBV7-3 and J usage is TRBJ2-7; TRBD1 matches at 8 bases. The J segment lost 4 bases and the V segment lost 5 bases, leaving 4 bases of the junction unmatched. CDR3 length: 13 residues. The germline V gene has CDR1 SGHTA and CDR2 FQGTGA.

The chain is built from TRBV11-2 and TRBJ2-3, with D maybe TRBD1 (6 bases). The CDR3 is made up of 15 amino acids. Looked up from germline, CDR1 is SGHAT and CDR2 is FQNNGV. Trimming stripped 1 base from V and 0 bases from J, with 8 bases between. CDR3 loop: CASSLGGHSTDTQYF. The DNA for the CDR3 is TGTGCCAGCAGCTTAGGGGGGCACAGCACAGATACGCAGTATTTT.

This rearrangement joins TRBV28 to TRBJ1-5; D remains ambiguous. Per germline, CDR1 MDHEN and CDR2 SYDVKM. The CDR3 runs 16 residues. The germline V and J ends were trimmed by 6 bases and 3 bases, with 18 bases remaining between them. The CDR3 DNA is TGTGCCAGCAGGTCCGGGCCTCTCTATTCCAATCAGCCCCAGCATTTT. Translating it yields CASRSGPLYSNQPQHF.

The chain carries TRBV11-2 and TRBJ2-1, with 12 bases aligning to TRBD2. This CDR3 spans 16 amino acids. Looked up from germline, CDR1 is SGHAT and CDR2 is FQNNGV. V shed 4 bases, J shed 4 bases, and the junction held 5 bases outside the gene matches. The CDR3 is CASSSRLAGEYNEQFF. For the CDR3, the DNA is TGTGCCAGCAGCTCCCGACTAGCGGGAGAATACAATGAGCAGTTCTTC.

This clone was seen a single time. V and J are TRBV6-1 and TRBJ1-2; D gene ambiguous. CDR3 length equals 13 residues. The V end was cut by 6 bases, the J end by 4 bases, with 12 bases between. From germline, CDR1 is MNHNS and CDR2 SASEGT. CDR3 sequence (DNA): TGTGCCAGCAGAGTCGCGCAAGCCTATGGCTACACCTTC. It yields the protein CASRVAQAYGYTF.

This sequence joins TRBV7-9 and TRBJ2-2, with a possible D match to TRBD2 (5 bases). The CDR3 is made up of 16 amino acids. Germline values: CDR1 SEHNR, CDR2 FQNEAQ (reference sequence). Trimming shortened V by 2 bases and J by 4 bases, and 14 bases separated the two germline ends. CDR3 in amino acids: CASSLLKFGGTGELFF. CDR3 sequence (DNA): TGTGCCAGCAGCTTATTGAAGTTCGGAGGCACCGGGGAGCTGTTTTTT. Looking up the rest from reference TRBV7-9 and TRBJ2-2 gives the full variable domain: DTGVSQNPRHKITKRGQNVTFRCDPISEHNRLYWYRQTLGQGPEFLTYFQNEAQLEKSRLLSDRFSAERPKGSFSTLEIQRTEQGDSAMYLCASSLLKFGGTGELFFGEGSRLTVL.

This chain connects TRBV19 to TRBJ2-7, with 8 bases aligning to TRBD2. The length of the CDR3 is 15 residues. V was clipped by 2 bases and J by 2 bases; unmatched bases: 5. Germline CDR1 LNHDA, CDR2 SQIVND (reference sequence). The CDR3 spells CASSIRAGGAYEQYF. The DNA of the CDR3 is TGTGCCAGTAGTATAAGGGCCGGGGGGGCCTACGAGCAGTACTTC.

The V and J genes are TRBV7-8 and TRBJ2-7; a weak D match, TRBD1 (6 bases). In germline, CDR1 is SGHVS, CDR2 FQNEAQ. This CDR3 spans 17 amino acids. Trimming took 0 bases from V and 3 from J, leaving 18 bases between them. The CDR3 DNA follows: TGTGCCAGCAGCTTAGCGCCGTGGGGGCAAATTCTCTACGAGCAGTACTTC. It translates to CASSLAPWGQILYEQYF.

The chain employs TRBV29-1 and TRBJ1-2; D may be TRBD1 (6 bases). The germline gives CDR1 SQVTM, CDR2 ANQGSEA. V gave up 5 bases and J gave up 5 bases, with 15 bases separating them. This CDR3 spans 13 amino acids. The CDR3 region is CSVFPTGNYGYTF. For the CDR3, the DNA is TGCAGCGTTTTTCCCACAGGGAATTATGGCTACACCTTC.

The chain combines TRBV10-3 with TRBJ2-6, with TRBD1 matching over 7 bases. CDR1 is ENHRY and CDR2 is SYGVKD in the germline V gene. The CDR3 extends over 19 amino acids. The junction had 9 bases not matched to a gene; V was cut back by 1 base and J by 0 bases. CDR3 protein: CAISEFSRQGNSGANVLTF. Written as DNA, the CDR3 is TGTGCCATCAGTGAGTTTTCGCGACAGGGTAACTCTGGGGCCAACGTCCTGACTTTC.

The chain uses TRBV27 and TRBJ1-2; TRBD1 might be the D (5 bases). The germline CDR1 and CDR2 sequences are MNHEY and SMNVEV (reference sequence). The CDR3 contains 17 residues. V shed 7 bases and J shed 8 bases, with 29 bases lying between them. CDR3 sequence: CASTPVNGGGDGGGYTF. The CDR3 nucleotides read TGTGCCAGCACCCCTGTCAATGGTGGTGGGGACGGGGGAGGCTACACCTTC.

This rearrangement joins TRBV7-9 to TRBJ2-3; D not certain. The germline CDR1 and CDR2 sequences are SEHNR and FQNEAQ (reference sequence). CDR3 length: 14 amino acids. Trimming took off 3 bases at V and 2 bases at J, with 9 bases between the two ends. CDR3 DNA sequence: TGTGCCAGCAGCTTTGGTGTGATCACAGATACGCAGTATTTT. Amino acid sequence: CASSFGVITDTQYF. Full variable domain (missing parts from reference TRBV7-9 and TRBJ2-3): DTGVSQNPRHKITKRGQNVTFRCDPISEHNRLYWYRQTLGQGPEFLTYFQNEAQLEKSRLLSDRFSAERPKGSFSTLEIQRTEQGDSAMYLCASSFGVITDTQYFGPGTRLTVL.

The chain combines TRBV28 with TRBJ2-1; no firm D call. The germline V gene has CDR1 MDHEN and CDR2 SYDVKM. Between the trimmed V and J ends, which lost 2 bases and 0 bases, there was a span of 8 bases. The CDR3 has 15 amino acids. CDR3 in DNA: TGTGCCAGCAGTTTAACGGATCTCTCCTACAATGAGCAGTTCTTC. Its translation: CASSLTDLSYNEQFF. The complete variable domain, with remaining parts taken from reference TRBV28 and TRBJ2-1, reads DVKVTQSSRYLVKRTGEKVFLECVQDMDHENMFWYRQDPGLGLRLIYFSYDVKMKEKGDIPEGYSVSREKKERFSLILESASTNQTSMYLCASSLTDLSYNEQFFGPGTRLTVL.

The rearrangement links TRBV19 to TRBJ2-7, with D unclear. V gave up 4 bases and J gave up 1 base, with 11 bases separating them. The germline V gene encodes CDR1 LNHDA and CDR2 SQIVND (reference sequence). The CDR3 has 14 amino acids. CDR3 sequence reads: CASSREFRSYEQYF. The CDR3 nucleotides read TGTGCCAGTAGTAGAGAATTTCGGTCCTACGAGCAGTACTTC. Using reference TRBV19 and TRBJ2-7 for the parts outside the CDR3, the full variable domain is DGGITQSPKYLFRKEGQNVTLSCEQNLNHDAMYWYRQDPGQGLRLIYYSQIVNDFQKGDIAEGYSVSREKKESFPLTVTSAQKNPTAFYLCASSREFRSYEQYFGPGTRLTVT.

The rearrangement uses TRBV27 and TRBJ2-1, with a weak D call TRBD2 (6 bases). Deletions cut 3 bases from V and 10 bases from J, with 13 bases between. Germline V gene lookup returns CDR1 MNHEY and CDR2 SMNVEV (reference sequence). The CDR3 contains 13 residues. The CDR3 spells CASSFGRGEEQFF. The CDR3 DNA follows: TGTGCCAGCAGTTTTGGGCGGGGTGAGGAGCAGTTCTTC.

The chain joins TRBV11-2 to TRBJ2-7; no clear D. Germline CDR1 is SGHAT and CDR2 is FQNNGV. CDR3 length equals 13 residues. Trimming removed 0 bases at V and 5 bases at J, with 8 bases between. CDR3 sequence: CASSLDPNHEQYF. In nucleotides, the CDR3 is TGTGCCAGCAGCTTAGATCCCAACCACGAGCAGTACTTC. Full variable domain (remainder filled in from reference TRBV11-2 and TRBJ2-7): EAGVAQSPRYKIIEKRQSVAFWCNPISGHATLYWYQQILGQGPKLLIQFQNNGVVDDSQLPKDRFSAERLKGVDSTLKIQPAKLEDSAVYLCASSLDPNHEQYFGPGTRLTVT.

On this clone itself: Other DNA sequences in the same sample also yield this CDR3. The chain employs TRBV9 and TRBJ2-1; D unclear. The V gene's germline CDR1 is SGDLS and CDR2 YYNGEE. CDR3 length: 12 residues. V was shortened by 1 base and J by 7 bases, with 6 bases between the two germline ends. CDR3 residues: CASSVRSNEQFF. For the CDR3, the DNA is TGTGCCAGCAGCGTACGGTCGAATGAGCAGTTCTTC.

The sample holds one count of this clone. The chain is built from TRBV9 and TRBJ2-1, with 7 bases that match TRBD2. J gave up 3 bases and V 4 bases, and 7 bases lay outside the gene matches. The CDR3 is 15 amino acids. The germline CDR1 and CDR2 sequences are SGDLS and YYNGEE. The CDR3 DNA reads as TGTGCCAGCAGCATCACCGGGACTATCTACAATGAGCAGTTCTTC. Residues: CASSITGTIYNEQFF.